This T cell receptor beta chain was observed in a study of shared clonotypes between healthy human individuals. Sequencing was performed with immunoSEQ multiplex PCR; in TCRdb, only in-frame clones are kept and a portion is missing. The data show 2 million to 2.5 million clones, 80% to 95% seen once. On this clone: Its antigen remains unidentified.

The CDR3 is 14 amino acids. CDR1 MNHEY and CDR2 SMNVEV come from the germline V gene (reference sequence). V lost 11 bases, J lost 4 bases, and 18 bases lay in between. General observations from the study: Non-shared clonotypes showed lower generation probabilities than clonotypes common to all four donors. Naive subsets tended to show greater estimated richness than memory subsets.

The chain joins TRBV27 to TRBJ1-5, with D uncertain. The sample was naive CD4+ T cells from PBMCs. Subset described: CD45RA+ positively selected. The sequence was collected from a man aged 18 to 30 in good health. Some clones in this sample may be carry-over from other donors' samples. The CDR3 here is CACKRRAGNQPQHF. The CDR3 nucleotides are TGTGCCTGCAAGCGGAGGGCCGGGAATCAGCCCCAGCATTTT.